The present TCR beta chain was sequenced within a study of cytotoxic CD8 clonotypes in ibrutinib-treated CLL. Study at large: The patients comprised approximately eleven relapsed/refractory and around 15 treatment-naive cases, some 18 IGHV unmutated.

Comment on this clone: Its specificity is not known.

From cryopreserved PBMCs came roughly 2 micrograms of genomic DNA used for TCR beta libraries. This table comes from immunoSEQ multiplex PCR, and its TCRdb copy is limited to in-frame clones, with some not included. Here the sample spans some 200,000 clones, approximately 75% being singletons. Study-wide findings and caveats: The clonality rise at ibrutinib response reflected private clonotype expansion.

The V gene's germline CDR1 is SGHNT and CDR2 YENEEA. This CDR3 has 14 amino acids. The V gene lost 0 bases and the J gene lost 4 bases, with 8 bases spanning the gap. The sequence came from a human donor with chronic lymphocytic leukemia. The material was PBMCs, obtained after 12 months of ibrutinib treatment. J is TRBJ2-3 and V is TRBV11-3; D is uncertain. CDR3 protein: CASSLDRVSDTQYF. The CDR3 DNA sequence: TGTGCCAGCAGCTTAGATAGGGTATCAGATACGCAGTATTTT. Full variable domain (missing parts from reference TRBV11-3 and TRBJ2-3): EAGVVQSPRYKIIEKKQPVAFWCNPISGHNTLYWYLQNLGQGPELLIRYENEEAVDDSQLPKDRFSAERLKGVDSTLKIQPAELGDSAVYLCASSLDRVSDTQYFGPGTRLTVL.